The clone carrying this TCR beta chain was observed a few times. The antigen is undetermined. V lost 5 bases and J lost 0, with 10 bases in between. This CDR3 is built from 15 residues. Germline CDR1 KGHDR, CDR2 SFDVKD. MiXCR, run by TCRdb on the reads, gives a single entry per CDR3 protein. Of under 95,000 distinct CDR3 sequences listed, 40% to 50% are singletons. This sample is part of a study of T cell repertoires in cytomegalovirus infection. Study-wide results and limits: Predominance within the ex vivo response was attributable to HLA-C-restricted CMV-specific TCR beta clonotypes.

The specimen comprised CD8+ T cells from cultured PBMCs, sampled from culture after CMV antigen stimulation. The chain has TRBV24-1 and TRBJ2-1, with a tentative D call TRBD2 (5 bases). The TCR originated in a human donor in good health (CMV status not recorded). Some clones in this sample may be carry-over from other donors' samples. The CDR3 region has the DNA TGTGCCACCAGTGGAACGGACTCCTCCTACAATGAGCAGTTCTTC. This encodes CATSGTDSSYNEQFF.